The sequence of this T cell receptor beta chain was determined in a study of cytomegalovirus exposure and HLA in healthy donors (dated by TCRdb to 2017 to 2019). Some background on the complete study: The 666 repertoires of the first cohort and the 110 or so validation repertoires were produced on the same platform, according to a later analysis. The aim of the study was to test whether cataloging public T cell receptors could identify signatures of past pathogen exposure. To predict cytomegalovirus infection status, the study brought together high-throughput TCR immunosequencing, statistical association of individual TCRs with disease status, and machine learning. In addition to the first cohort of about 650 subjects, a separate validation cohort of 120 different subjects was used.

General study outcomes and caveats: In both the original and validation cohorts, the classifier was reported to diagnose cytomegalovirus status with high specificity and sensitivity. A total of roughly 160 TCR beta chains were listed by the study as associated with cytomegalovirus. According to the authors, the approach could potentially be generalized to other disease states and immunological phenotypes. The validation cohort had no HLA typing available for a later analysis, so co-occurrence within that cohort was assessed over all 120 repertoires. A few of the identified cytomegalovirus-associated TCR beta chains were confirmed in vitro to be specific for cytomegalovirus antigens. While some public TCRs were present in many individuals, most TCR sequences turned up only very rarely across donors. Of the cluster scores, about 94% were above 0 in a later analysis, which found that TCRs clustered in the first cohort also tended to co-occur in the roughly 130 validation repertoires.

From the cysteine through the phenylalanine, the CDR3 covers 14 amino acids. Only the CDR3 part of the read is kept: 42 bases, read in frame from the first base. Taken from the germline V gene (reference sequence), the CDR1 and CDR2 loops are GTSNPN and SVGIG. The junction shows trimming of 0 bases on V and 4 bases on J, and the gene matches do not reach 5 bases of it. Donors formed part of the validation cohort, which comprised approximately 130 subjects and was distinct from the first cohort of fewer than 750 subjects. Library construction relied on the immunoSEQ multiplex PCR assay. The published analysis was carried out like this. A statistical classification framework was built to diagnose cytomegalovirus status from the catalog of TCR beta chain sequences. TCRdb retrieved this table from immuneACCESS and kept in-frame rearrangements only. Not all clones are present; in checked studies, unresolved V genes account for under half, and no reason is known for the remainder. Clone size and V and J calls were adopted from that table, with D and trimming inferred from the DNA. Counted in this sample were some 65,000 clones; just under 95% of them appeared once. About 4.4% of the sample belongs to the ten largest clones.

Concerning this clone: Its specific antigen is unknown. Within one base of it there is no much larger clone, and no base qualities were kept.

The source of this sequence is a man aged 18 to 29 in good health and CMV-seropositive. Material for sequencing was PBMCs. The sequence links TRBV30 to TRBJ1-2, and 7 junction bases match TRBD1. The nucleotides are TGTGCCTGGAGTGTTTACAGGGGCAGCTATGGCTACACCTTC. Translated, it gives CAWSVYRGSYGYTF.